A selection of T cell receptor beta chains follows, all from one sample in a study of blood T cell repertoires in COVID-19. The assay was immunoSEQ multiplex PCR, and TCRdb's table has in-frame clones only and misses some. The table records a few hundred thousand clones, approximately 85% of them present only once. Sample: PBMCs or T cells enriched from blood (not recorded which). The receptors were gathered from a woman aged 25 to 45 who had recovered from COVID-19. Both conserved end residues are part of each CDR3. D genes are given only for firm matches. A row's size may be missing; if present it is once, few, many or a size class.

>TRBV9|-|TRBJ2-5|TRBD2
CASSVEGGRGETQYF
TGTGCCAGCAGCGTAGAAGGCGGGAGGGGGGAGACCCAGTACTTC
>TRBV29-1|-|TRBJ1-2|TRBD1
CSVGQGAFRSNGYTF
TGCAGCGTGGGGCAGGGGGCGTTTAGGTCAAATGGCTACACCTTC
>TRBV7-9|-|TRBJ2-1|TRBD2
CASRGLAGDYNEQFF
TGTGCCAGCAGGGGACTAGCGGGAGACTACAATGAGCAGTTCTTC
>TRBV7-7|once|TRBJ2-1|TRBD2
CASSQSGSEMNEQFF
TGTGCCAGCAGCCAAAGCGGGAGTGAGATGAATGAGCAGTTCTTC
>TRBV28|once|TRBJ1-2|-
CASSFDFEGGSYGYTF
TGTGCCAGCAGTTTTGATTTCGAGGGAGGAAGCTATGGCTACACCTTC
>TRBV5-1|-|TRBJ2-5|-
CASSLNQGYQETQYF
TGCGCCAGCAGCTTAAACCAGGGGTACCAAGAGACCCAGTACTTC
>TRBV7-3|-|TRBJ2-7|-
CASSPTGLTYEQYF
TGTGCCAGCAGTCCGACCGGACTTACTTACGAGCAGTACTTC
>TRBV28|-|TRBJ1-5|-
CASTPGGHQPQHF
TGTGCCAGCACCCCGGGGGGTCATCAGCCCCAGCATTTT
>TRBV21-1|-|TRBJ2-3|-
CASSNARGLAGHPYF
TGTGCCAGCAGCAACGCCAGAGGTCTAGCGGGGCACCCGTATTTT
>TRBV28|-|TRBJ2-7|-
CASSSSGLDISEQYF
TGTGCCAGCAGTTCCTCGGGACTTGATATTAGCGAGCAGTACTTC
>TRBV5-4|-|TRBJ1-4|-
CASSRTGANEKLFF
TGTGCCAGCAGCCGTACGGGGGCTAATGAAAAACTGTTTTTT
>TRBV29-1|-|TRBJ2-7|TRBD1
CSARQGTYEQYF
TGCAGCGCACGACAGGGTACCTACGAGCAGTACTTC
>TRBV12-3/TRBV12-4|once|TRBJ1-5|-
CASTSDSNQPQHF
TGTGCCAGCACTTCAGATAGCAATCAGCCCCAGCATTTT
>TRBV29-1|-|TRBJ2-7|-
CSVGGRARSYEQYF
TGCAGCGTCGGAGGCCGGGCGCGTTCCTACGAGCAGTACTTC